This T cell receptor beta chain was identified in a study of beta chain features in type 1 diabetes. Germline V CDR1 and CDR2: SGHAT, FQNNGV. The CDR3 runs to 15 residues. V lost 0 bases to trimming and J lost 7 bases, with 13 bases between them. On this clone: Its target is not known.

Findings of the study overall: Type 1 diabetes patients showed a moderate but significant shortening of TCRB CDR3s in all four CD4+ subsets.

The study reverse transcribed the entire isolated RNA, so it sequenced expressed TCRB transcripts. The data were produced by immunoSEQ multiplex PCR, yet TCRdb's version contains in-frame clones alone and is incomplete. The sample has about 650,000 clones, around 12% seen once. The chain links TRBV11-2 to TRBJ2-1; D is unresolved. Sequencing input: naive CD4+ T cells from blood. This receptor was taken from a man younger than 45 with type 1 diabetes. The CDR3 DNA is TGTGCCAGCAGCTTAGAAGGCGTGAGTTGGAATGAGCAGTTCTTC. This codes for CASSLEGVSWNEQFF.